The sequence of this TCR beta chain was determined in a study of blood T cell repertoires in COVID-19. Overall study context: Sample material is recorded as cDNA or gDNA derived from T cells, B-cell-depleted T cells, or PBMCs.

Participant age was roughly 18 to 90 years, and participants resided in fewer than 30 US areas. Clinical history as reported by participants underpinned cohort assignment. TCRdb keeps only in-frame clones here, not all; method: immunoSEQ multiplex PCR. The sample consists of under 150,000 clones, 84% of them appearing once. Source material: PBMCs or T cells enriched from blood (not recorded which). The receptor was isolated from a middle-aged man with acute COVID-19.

CDR3 sequence: CASSQDQGNTEAFF. The CDR3 DNA reads as TGTGCCAGCAGCCAAGATCAGGGGAACACTGAAGCTTTCTTT. The chain is built from TRBV3-1 (or the pseudogene TRBV3-2) and TRBJ1-1; possible D gene TRBD1, 5 bases. CDR1 is LGHDT and CDR2 is YNNKEL in the germline V gene (reference sequence). Trimming removed 0 bases at V and 1 base at J, with 6 bases between. The CDR3 loop spans 14 amino acids.